These 10 T cell receptor beta chains originate from one sample sequenced in a study of shared clonotypes between healthy human individuals (dated by TCRdb to the early 2020s). Libraries were built with the immunoSEQ multiplex PCR assay. TCRdb re-hosts the immuneACCESS table, in-frame sequences only. Its copies lack some clones; in the studies checked, an unresolved V gene accounts for under half of them, and the cause for the rest is not known. The sample contains over 2,000,000 clones, roughly 95% of them found a single time. More than 1.5% of the sample belongs to the ten largest clones. For the CD8 naive samples, CD45RO-negative cells were positively selected for CCR7, yielding a CD45RA+CCR7+ population from which TemRA cells were excluded. The sample taken for sequencing was naive CD8+ T cells from PBMCs. According to the study, the label for this sample's cell subset or site signals: CD45RA+CCR7+. The receptors derive from a man in his late teens or twenties in good health. Some clones in this sample may be carry-over from other donors' samples.

J is TRBJ2-7 and V is TRBV7-2; 11 bases are shared with TRBD1. Per the germline V gene, CDR1 is SGHTA and CDR2 is FQGNSA. The CDR3 runs to 15 residues. Trimming cost V 3 bases and J 3 bases; bases outside gene matches: 4. CDR3 sequence reads: CASSFSDRGLYEQYF. CDR3 coding DNA: TGTGCCAGCAGCTTTTCGGACAGGGGGCTCTACGAGCAGTACTTC.

The chain combines TRBV6-4 with TRBJ2-1, with 9 bases aligning to TRBD2. Germline V gene data show CDR1 as MRHNA and CDR2 as SNTAGT. The CDR3 has 18 amino acids. The V segment lost 0 bases and the J segment 6 bases; nucleotides outside the gene matches: 12. CDR3 region: CASSDSRVGTSRGNEQFF. Here the CDR3 DNA reads TGTGCCAGCAGTGACTCGAGGGTAGGGACTAGCAGGGGCAATGAGCAGTTCTTC.

The genes are TRBV7-2 and TRBJ1-2, with 10 positions matching TRBD1. V gave up 5 bases and J gave up 2 bases; unmatched junction bases: 5. Germline-derived CDR1 and CDR2 are SGHTA and FQGNSA. CDR3 length: 15 residues. The CDR3 sequence is CASSQWDRGNYGYTF. The CDR3 nucleotides read TGTGCCAGCAGCCAATGGGACAGGGGAAACTATGGCTACACCTTC. The full variable domain, in which reference TRBV7-2 and TRBJ1-2 provide the parts outside the CDR3, is GAGVSQSPSNKVTEKGKDVELRCDPISGHTALYWYRQSLGQGLEFLIYFQGNSAPDKSGLPSDRFSAERTGGSVSTLTIQRTQQEDSAVYLCASSQWDRGNYGYTFGSGTRLTVV.

This chain uses TRBV6-1 with TRBJ1-2, with D possibly TRBD1 on 5 matching bases. The CDR3 covers 13 residues. The V and J ends lost 2 bases and 5 bases respectively, with 9 bases between them. CDR1 is MNHNS and CDR2 is SASEGT in the germline V gene. The CDR3, as DNA: TGTGCCAGCAGTGAATACGGGGGTTATGGCTACACCTTC. Its translation: CASSEYGGYGYTF.

The chain links TRBV28 to TRBJ2-7; D is tentatively TRBD1 or TRBD2 (8 bases each). The CDR3 covers 17 residues. V was clipped by 3 bases and J by 1 base, with 19 bases between them. Germline loops: CDR1 MDHEN, CDR2 SYDVKM. CDR3 loop: CASSFTGGAGESYEQYF. The CDR3 DNA sequence: TGTGCCAGCAGTTTCACAGGGGGAGCGGGAGAGTCCTACGAGCAGTACTTC.

The rearrangement joins TRBV27 to TRBJ1-1; unclear D gene. The germline V gene encodes CDR1 MNHEY and CDR2 SMNVEV (reference sequence). Trimming shortened V by 3 bases and J by 9 bases, and 14 bases separated the two germline ends. This CDR3 comprises 13 residues. CDR3 nucleotides: TGTGCCAGCAGTTTCGTGGAAGCCGGGAAAGCTTTCTTT. Amino acids: CASSFVEAGKAFF.

The V call is TRBV9, the J call TRBJ1-2; D is uncertain. Trimming pared 0 bases from V and 4 bases from J, leaving 16 bases between. The CDR3 length is 16 residues. Germline CDR1 is SGDLS and CDR2 is YYNGEE. The CDR3, as DNA: TGTGCCAGCAGCGTAGAGGACTACCGAGAGAGCTATGGCTACACCTTC. It encodes CASSVEDYRESYGYTF.

The V and J genes are TRBV5-6 and TRBJ2-7, with D hard to call. Between the trimmed V and J ends, which lost 0 bases and 10 bases, there was a span of 11 bases. Germline V gives CDR1 SGHDT, CDR2 YYEEEE. This CDR3 contains 12 residues. The CDR3 reads CASSLEPDLQYF. CDR3 DNA: TGTGCCAGCAGCTTGGAGCCAGACCTCCAGTACTTC.

Concerning this clone: Additional DNA sequences in this sample encode the identical CDR3. V usage is TRBV27 and J usage is TRBJ2-7, with TRBD1 matching 9 bases. The germline V gene has CDR1 MNHEY and CDR2 SMNVEV (reference sequence). The V segment lost 4 bases and the J segment 0 bases; nucleotides outside the gene matches: 1. CDR3 size: 14 residues. The DNA for the CDR3 is TGTGCCAGCAGTTCGACAGGGGGCTCCTACGAGCAGTACTTC. Translation gives CASSSTGGSYEQYF.

The rearrangement links TRBV29-1 to TRBJ2-7; a possible D gene is TRBD1 (5 bases). CDR1 SQVTM and CDR2 ANQGSEA come from the germline V gene. Trimming removed 1 base from V and 3 bases from J, with 16 bases in between. The CDR3 has 15 residues. CDR3 sequence reads: CSVEVWIGASYEQYF. DNA for the CDR3: TGCAGCGTTGAAGTTTGGATAGGGGCCAGCTACGAGCAGTACTTC.